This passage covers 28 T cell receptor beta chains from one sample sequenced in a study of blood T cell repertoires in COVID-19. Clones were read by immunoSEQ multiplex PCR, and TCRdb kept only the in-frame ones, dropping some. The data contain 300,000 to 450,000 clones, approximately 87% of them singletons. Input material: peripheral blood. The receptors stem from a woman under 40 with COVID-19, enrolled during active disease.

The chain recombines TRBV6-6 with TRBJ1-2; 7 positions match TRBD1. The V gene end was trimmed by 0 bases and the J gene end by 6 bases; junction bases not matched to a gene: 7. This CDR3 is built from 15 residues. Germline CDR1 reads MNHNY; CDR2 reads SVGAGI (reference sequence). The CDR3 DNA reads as TGTGCCAGCAGTTACTCGGGGAATCAGGGGGATGGCTACACCTTC. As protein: CASSYSGNQGDGYTF.

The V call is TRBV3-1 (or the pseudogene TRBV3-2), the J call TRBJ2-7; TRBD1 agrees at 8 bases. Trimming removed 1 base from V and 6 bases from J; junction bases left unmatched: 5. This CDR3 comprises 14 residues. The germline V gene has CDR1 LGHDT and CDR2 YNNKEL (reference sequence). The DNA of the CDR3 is TGTGCCAGCAGCCAAGTGGACAGGGCCTTCGAGCAGTACTTC. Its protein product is CASSQVDRAFEQYF.

The CDR3 here is CASSLRRTSGSTDTQYF. In DNA, the CDR3 is TGTGCCAGCAGCTTAAGAAGGACTAGCGGGAGTACAGATACGCAGTATTTT. The chain carries TRBV7-2 and TRBJ2-3; 13 bases are shared with TRBD2. Losses at the gene ends were 2 bases for V and 3 bases for J; bases not matched to a gene: 5. The CDR3 contains 17 residues. Germline CDR1 is SGHTA and CDR2 is FQGNSA.

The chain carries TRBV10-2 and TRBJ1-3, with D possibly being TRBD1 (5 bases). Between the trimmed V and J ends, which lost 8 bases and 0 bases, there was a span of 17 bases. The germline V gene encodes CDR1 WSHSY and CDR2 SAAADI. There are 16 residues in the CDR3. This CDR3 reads CASVPGGRRSGNTIYF. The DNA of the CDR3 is TGCGCCAGCGTACCCGGGGGACGGCGCTCTGGAAACACCATATATTTT.

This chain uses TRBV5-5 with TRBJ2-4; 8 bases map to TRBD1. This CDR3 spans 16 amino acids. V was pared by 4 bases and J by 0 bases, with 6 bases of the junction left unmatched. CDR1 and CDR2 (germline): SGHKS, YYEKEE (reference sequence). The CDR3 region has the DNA TGTGCCAGCAGCCTGGGACAGGTACTAGCCAAAAACATTCAGTACTTC. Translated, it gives CASSLGQVLAKNIQYF.

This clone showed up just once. CDR3 DNA sequence: TGTGCCAGCAGCTTTAGACTAGATGACTACGAGCAGTACTTC. Its protein is CASSFRLDDYEQYF. The chain couples TRBV5-6 to TRBJ2-7; D may be TRBD2 (6 bases). V was cut by 2 bases and J by 3 bases, with 12 bases left in between. Germline V CDR1 and CDR2: SGHDT, YYEEEE. The length of the CDR3 is 14 residues.

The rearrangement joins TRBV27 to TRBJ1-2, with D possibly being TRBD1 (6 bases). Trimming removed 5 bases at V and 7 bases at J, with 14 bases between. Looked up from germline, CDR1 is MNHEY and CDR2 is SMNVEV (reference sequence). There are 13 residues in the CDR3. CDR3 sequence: CASSPSGTLGYTF. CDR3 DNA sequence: TGTGCCAGCAGTCCCTCCGGGACACTTGGCTACACCTTC.

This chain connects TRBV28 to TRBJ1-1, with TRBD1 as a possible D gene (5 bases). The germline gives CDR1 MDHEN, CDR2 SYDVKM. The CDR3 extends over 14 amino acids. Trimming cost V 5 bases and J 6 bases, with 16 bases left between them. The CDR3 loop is CASSPLGGDAEAFF. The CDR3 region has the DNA TGTGCCAGCAGTCCCCTAGGAGGGGACGCTGAAGCTTTCTTT.

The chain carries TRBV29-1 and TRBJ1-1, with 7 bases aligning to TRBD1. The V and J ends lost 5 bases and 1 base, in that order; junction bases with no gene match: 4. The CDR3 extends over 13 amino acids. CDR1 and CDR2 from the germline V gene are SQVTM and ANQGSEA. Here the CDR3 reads CSVSNRGNTEAFF. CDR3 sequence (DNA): TGCAGCGTTAGTAACAGGGGGAACACTGAAGCTTTCTTT.

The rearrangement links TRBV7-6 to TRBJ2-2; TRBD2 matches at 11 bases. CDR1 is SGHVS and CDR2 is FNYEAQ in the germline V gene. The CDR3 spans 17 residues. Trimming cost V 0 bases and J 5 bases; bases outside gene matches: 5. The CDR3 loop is CASSLAGLAGGTGELFF. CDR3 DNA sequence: TGTGCCAGCAGCTTAGCCGGTCTAGCGGGAGGTACCGGGGAGCTGTTTTTT.

This CDR3 is CASMDGTSIMTQYF. The DNA for the CDR3 is TGTGCCAGCATGGATGGGACTAGTATCATGACCCAGTACTTC. V and J are TRBV2 and TRBJ2-5; TRBD2 matches at 8 bases. This CDR3 has 14 amino acids. J lost 7 bases, V lost 7 bases, and 11 bases had no gene match. Germline values: CDR1 SNHLY, CDR2 FYNNEI.

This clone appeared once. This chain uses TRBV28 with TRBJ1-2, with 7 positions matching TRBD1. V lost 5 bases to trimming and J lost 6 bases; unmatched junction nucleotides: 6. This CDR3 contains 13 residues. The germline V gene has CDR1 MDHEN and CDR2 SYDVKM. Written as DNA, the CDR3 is TGTGCCAGCAGTCCGACAGGGTACCATGGCTACACCTTC. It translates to CASSPTGYHGYTF.

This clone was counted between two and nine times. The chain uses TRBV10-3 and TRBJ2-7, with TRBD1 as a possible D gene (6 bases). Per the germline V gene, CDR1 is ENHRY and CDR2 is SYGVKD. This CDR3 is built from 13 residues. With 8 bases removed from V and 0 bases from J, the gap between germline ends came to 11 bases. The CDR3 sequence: CAIGPGHSYEQYF. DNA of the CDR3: TGTGCCATCGGTCCGGGACACTCCTACGAGCAGTACTTC.

The CDR3 coding sequence is TGTGCCACCAGTGACCCCATAGTGGACACCGGGGAGCTGTTTTTT. Its translation is CATSDPIVDTGELFF. The chain employs TRBV24-1 and TRBJ2-2; D is ambiguous. With 4 bases removed from V and 3 bases from J, the gap between germline ends came to 11 bases. The CDR3 totals 15 residues. Looked up from germline, CDR1 is KGHDR and CDR2 is SFDVKD.

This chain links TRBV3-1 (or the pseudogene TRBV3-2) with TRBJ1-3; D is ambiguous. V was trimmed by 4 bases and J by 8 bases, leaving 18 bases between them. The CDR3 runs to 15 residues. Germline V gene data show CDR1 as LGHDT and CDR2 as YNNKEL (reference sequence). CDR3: CASSPRSPGQDTIYF. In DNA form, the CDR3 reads TGTGCCAGCAGCCCGAGGTCGCCGGGTCAAGACACCATATATTTT.

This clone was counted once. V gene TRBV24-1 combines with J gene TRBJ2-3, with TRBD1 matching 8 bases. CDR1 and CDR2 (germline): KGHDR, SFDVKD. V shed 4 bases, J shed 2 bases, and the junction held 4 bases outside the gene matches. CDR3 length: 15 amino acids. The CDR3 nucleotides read TGTGCCACCAGTGACCGGACAGGGAACACAGATACGCAGTATTTT. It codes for CATSDRTGNTDTQYF.

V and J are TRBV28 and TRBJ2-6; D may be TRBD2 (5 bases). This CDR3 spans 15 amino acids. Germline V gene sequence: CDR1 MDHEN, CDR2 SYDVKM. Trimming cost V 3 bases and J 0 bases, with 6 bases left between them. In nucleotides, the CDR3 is TGTGCCAGCAGTTTCGGGGTCTCTGGGGCCAACGTCCTGACTTTC. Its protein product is CASSFGVSGANVLTF. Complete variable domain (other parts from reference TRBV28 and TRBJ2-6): DVKVTQSSRYLVKRTGEKVFLECVQDMDHENMFWYRQDPGLGLRLIYFSYDVKMKEKGDIPEGYSVSREKKERFSLILESASTNQTSMYLCASSFGVSGANVLTFGAGSRLTVL.

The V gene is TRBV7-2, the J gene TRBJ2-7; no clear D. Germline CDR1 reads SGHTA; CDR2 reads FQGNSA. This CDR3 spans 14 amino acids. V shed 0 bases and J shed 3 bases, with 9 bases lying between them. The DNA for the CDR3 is TGTGCCAGCAGCTTAGCGATACAGAGCTACGAGCAGTACTTC. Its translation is CASSLAIQSYEQYF.

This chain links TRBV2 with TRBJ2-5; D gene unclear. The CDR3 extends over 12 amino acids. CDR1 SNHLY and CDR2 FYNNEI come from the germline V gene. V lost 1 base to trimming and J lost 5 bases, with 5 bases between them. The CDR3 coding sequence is TGTGCCAGCAGTGAAGTTCTGGAGACCCAGTACTTC. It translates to CASSEVLETQYF.

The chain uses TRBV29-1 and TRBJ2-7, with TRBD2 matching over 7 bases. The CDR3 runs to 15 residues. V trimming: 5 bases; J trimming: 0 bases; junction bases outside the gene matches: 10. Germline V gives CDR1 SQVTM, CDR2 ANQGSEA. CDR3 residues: CSVPPRGESSYEQYF. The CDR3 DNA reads TGCAGCGTTCCCCCCCGGGGGGAAAGCTCCTACGAGCAGTACTTC.

The CDR3 bases are TGTGCCAGCAGCCAACCCGACAGGGTGACGCAGTATTTT. Its translation is CASSQPDRVTQYF. The rearrangement links TRBV3-1 (or the pseudogene TRBV3-2) to TRBJ2-3; 7 bases line up with TRBD1. Looked up from germline, CDR1 is LGHDT and CDR2 is YNNKEL (reference sequence). J was trimmed by 9 bases and V by 2 bases; bases with no gene match: 5. This CDR3 is built from 13 residues.

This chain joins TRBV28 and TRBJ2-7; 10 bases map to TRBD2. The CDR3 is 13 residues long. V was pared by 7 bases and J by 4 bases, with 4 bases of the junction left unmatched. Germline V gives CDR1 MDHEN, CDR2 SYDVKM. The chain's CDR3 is CASKLSGRYEQYF. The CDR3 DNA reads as TGTGCCAGCAAACTTAGCGGGAGGTACGAGCAGTACTTC.

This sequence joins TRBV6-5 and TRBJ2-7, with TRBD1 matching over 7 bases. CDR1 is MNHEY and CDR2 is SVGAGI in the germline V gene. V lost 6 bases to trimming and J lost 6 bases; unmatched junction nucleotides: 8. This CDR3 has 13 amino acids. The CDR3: CASSRSGQSEQYF. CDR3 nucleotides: TGTGCCAGCAGCCGCTCGGGACAGAGCGAGCAGTACTTC.

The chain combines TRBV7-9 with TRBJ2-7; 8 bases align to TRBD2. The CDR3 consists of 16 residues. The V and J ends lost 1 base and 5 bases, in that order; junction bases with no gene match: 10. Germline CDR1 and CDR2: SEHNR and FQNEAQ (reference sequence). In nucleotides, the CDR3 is TGTGCCAGCAGCTTAGTCGCTAGCGGGCCCCCGGACGAGCAGTACTTC. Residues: CASSLVASGPPDEQYF.

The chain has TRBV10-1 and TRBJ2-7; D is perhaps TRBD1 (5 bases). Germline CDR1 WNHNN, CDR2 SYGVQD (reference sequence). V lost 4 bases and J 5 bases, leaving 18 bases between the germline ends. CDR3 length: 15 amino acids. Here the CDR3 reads CASSASRIRGDEQYF. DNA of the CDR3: TGCGCCAGCAGTGCCTCCCGGATTAGGGGCGACGAGCAGTACTTC.

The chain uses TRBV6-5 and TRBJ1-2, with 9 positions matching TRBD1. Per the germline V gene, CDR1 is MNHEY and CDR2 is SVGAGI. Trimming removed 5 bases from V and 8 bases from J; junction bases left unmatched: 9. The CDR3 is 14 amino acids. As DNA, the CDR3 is TGTGCCAGCAGTCTGACGACAGGGGGATTCGGCTACACCTTC. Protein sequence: CASSLTTGGFGYTF.

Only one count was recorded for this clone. The CDR3 sequence is CASRKGSGANVLTF. The CDR3 nucleotides read TGTGCCAGCCGGAAGGGGTCTGGGGCCAACGTCCTGACTTTC. The V and J genes are TRBV7-2 and TRBJ2-6; perhaps TRBD1 as D (5 bases). This CDR3 has 14 residues. Trimming took off 8 bases at V and 1 base at J, with 9 bases between the two ends. The germline V gene has CDR1 SGHTA and CDR2 FQGNSA.

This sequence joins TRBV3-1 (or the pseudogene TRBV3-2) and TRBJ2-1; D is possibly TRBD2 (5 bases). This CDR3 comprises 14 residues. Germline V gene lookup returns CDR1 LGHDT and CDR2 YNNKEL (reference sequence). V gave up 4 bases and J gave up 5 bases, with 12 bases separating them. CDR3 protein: CASSPSPGNNEQFF. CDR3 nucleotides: TGTGCCAGCAGCCCCTCACCGGGAAACAATGAGCAGTTCTTC.